This T cell receptor (beta chain) was captured in a study of CD8 T cells in Susac syndrome. RNA in amounts of roughly 0.5 to 1 ug was reverse transcribed with random hexamers. TCRdb reprocessed the immunoSEQ multiplex PCR reads via MiXCR and lists one record per CDR3 protein. Of some 300,000 distinct CDR3 sequences detected, 70% to 90% appear once; the ten largest clones hold about 0.11%. Germline assignment: CDR1 SEHNR and CDR2 FQNEAQ (reference sequence). The V gene end was trimmed by 4 bases and the J gene end by 5 bases; junction bases not matched to a gene: 4. The CDR3 length is 14 residues. The sequencing sample was made of CD8+ T cells from PBMCs. The chain couples TRBV7-9 to TRBJ2-1, with TRBD1 matching over 8 bases. This sequence originates from a human donor with multiple sclerosis. The CDR3 coding sequence is TGTGCCAGCAGCTCGGGACAGGAAGACAATGAGCAGTTCTTC. Translating it yields CASSSGQEDNEQFF. The complete variable domain, with remaining parts taken from reference TRBV7-9 and TRBJ2-1, reads DTGVSQNPRHKITKRGQNVTFRCDPISEHNRLYWYRQTLGQGPEFLTYFQNEAQLEKSRLLSDRFSAERPKGSFSTLEIQRTEQGDSAMYLCASSSGQEDNEQFFGPGTRLTVL.